This TCR beta chain was sequenced in a study of CD8 T cells in ankylosing spondylitis. TCRdb used MiXCR to reprocess the 5' RACE reads, holding one entry per CDR3 protein. The sample contains around 120,000 distinct CDR3 sequences, approximately 15% of which appear only once. This clonotype has just a few counts. The antigen is unknown. The study, taken as a whole, reports: Reactive arthritis synovial fluid and blood were previously reported to contain some motif variants. A TCR beta motif of several highly homologous variants seemed to mark ankylosing spondylitis blood. Disease-linked clones reportedly concentrated significantly in matched ankylosing spondylitis synovial fluid. Clones linked to disease, bearing a CD8+ phenotype, were relatively rare in peripheral blood.

The TCR comes from a female donor with ankylosing spondylitis or in good health (not recorded which). The sequenced material came from blood, either unsorted or a sorted T cell fraction (not recorded which).

The CDR3, as DNA: TGTGCCAGCAGCTTAGGTAGAGCGGGACAGAAGAACACTGAAGCTTTCTTT. This gives the protein CASSLGRAGQKNTEAFF. V gene TRBV7-8 combines with J gene TRBJ1-1, with TRBD1 matching 7 bases. Losses at the gene ends were 1 base for V and 1 base for J; bases not matched to a gene: 9. CDR1 is SGHVS and CDR2 is FQNEAQ in the germline V gene. The CDR3 covers 17 residues.